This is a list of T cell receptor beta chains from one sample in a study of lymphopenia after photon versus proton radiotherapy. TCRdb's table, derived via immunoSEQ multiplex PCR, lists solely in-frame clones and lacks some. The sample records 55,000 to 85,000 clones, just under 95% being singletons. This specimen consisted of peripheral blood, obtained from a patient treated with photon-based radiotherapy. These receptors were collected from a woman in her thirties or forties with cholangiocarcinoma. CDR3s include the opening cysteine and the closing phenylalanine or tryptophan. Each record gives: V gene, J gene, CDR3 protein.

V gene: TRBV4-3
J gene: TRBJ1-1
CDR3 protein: CASSQDTVGTDIEAFF

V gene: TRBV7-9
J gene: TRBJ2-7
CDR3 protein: CASTVAGVAEQYF

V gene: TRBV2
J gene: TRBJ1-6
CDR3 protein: CASIFGTGAPSPLHF

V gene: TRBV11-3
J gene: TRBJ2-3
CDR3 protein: CASSFSSGGQITDTQYF

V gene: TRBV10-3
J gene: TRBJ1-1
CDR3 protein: CAFPGTGSEAFF

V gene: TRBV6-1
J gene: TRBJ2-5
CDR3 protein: CASVLIAGGQETQYF

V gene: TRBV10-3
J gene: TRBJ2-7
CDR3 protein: CAISGPPPKGEQYF

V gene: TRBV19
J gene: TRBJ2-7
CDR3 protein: CASNSPAGATYEQYF

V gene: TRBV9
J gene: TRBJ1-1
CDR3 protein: CASSMPPTFKRNTEAFF

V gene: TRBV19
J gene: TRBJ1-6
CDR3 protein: CASSMRDPGYLNF

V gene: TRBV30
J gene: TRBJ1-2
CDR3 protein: CAWSAPKLPGLKYGYTF

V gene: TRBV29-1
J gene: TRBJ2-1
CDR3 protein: CSVGGQTSYNEQFF

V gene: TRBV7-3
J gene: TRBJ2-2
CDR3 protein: CASSSTGTVNTGELFF